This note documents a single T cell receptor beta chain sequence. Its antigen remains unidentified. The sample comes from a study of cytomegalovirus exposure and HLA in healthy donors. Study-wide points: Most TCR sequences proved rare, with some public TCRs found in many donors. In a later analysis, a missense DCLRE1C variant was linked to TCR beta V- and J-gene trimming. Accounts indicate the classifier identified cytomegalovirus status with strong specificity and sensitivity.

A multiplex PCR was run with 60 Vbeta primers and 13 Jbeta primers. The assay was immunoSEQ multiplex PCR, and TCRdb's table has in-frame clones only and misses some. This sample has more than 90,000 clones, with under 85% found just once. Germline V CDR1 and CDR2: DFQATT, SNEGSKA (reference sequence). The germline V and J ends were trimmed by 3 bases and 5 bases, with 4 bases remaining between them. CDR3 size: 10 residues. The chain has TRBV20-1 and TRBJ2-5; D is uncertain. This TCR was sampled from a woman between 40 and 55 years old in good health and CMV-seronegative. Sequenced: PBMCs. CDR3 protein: CSAREETQYF. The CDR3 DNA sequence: TGCAGTGCTAGGGAGGAGACCCAGTACTTC.